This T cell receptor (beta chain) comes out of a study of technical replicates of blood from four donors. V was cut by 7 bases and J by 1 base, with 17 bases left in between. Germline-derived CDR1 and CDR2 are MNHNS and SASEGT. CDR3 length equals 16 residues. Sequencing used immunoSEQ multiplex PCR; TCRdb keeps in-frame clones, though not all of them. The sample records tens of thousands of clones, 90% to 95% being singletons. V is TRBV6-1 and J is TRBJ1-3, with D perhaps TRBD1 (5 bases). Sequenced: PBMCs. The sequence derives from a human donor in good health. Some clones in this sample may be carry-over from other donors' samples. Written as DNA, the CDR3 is TGTGCCAGCATCGAAGCCCGGCCAGGGTCTGGAAACACCATATATTTT. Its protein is CASIEARPGSGNTIYF.